Listed below are T cell receptor beta chains from one sample, sequenced in a study of cytomegalovirus exposure and HLA in healthy donors. The method was immunoSEQ multiplex PCR; TCRdb's version includes in-frame clones alone and lacks a portion of them. The sample includes 100,000 to 150,000 clones, about three quarters of them seen just once. Sequenced material: PBMCs. Receptors originate from a man aged 25 to 45 in good health and CMV-seronegative. The CDR3 runs from the conserved cysteine through the conserved F or W. The D gene is left open where the match is weak. The size of a clone is reported for some rows only, either as once, few or many, or as a class for expanded clones.

abundance: -; len: 17; d_gene: -; j_gene: TRBJ2-3; v_gene: TRBV4-2; CDR3aa: CASSQLQAGGRTDTQYF; CDR3nt: TGTGCCAGCAGCCAACTCCAGGCCGGGGGTCGCACAGATACGCAGTATTTT
abundance: few; len: 16; d_gene: TRBD1; j_gene: TRBJ1-2; v_gene: TRBV2; CDR3aa: CASSEARKTGTYGYTF; CDR3nt: TGTGCCAGCAGTGAAGCGCGAAAGACAGGGACCTATGGCTACACCTTC
abundance: -; len: 17; d_gene: TRBD1; j_gene: TRBJ2-1; v_gene: TRBV6-4; CDR3aa: CASSDSEGTGDHGEQFF; CDR3nt: TGTGCCAGCAGTGACTCGGAGGGGACAGGGGATCACGGTGAGCAGTTCTTC
abundance: -; len: 17; d_gene: -; j_gene: TRBJ1-6; v_gene: TRBV19; CDR3aa: CASSWGSPSSYNSPLHF; CDR3nt: TGTGCCAGTAGTTGGGGCAGTCCAAGCTCCTATAATTCACCCCTCCACTTT
abundance: -; len: 14; d_gene: -; j_gene: TRBJ1-1; v_gene: TRBV6-5; CDR3aa: CASTTTSRNTEAFF; CDR3nt: TGTGCCAGCACCACGACATCGCGGAACACTGAAGCTTTCTTT
abundance: -; len: 14; d_gene: TRBD2; j_gene: TRBJ2-7; v_gene: TRBV28; CDR3aa: CASSRGTSGNEQYF; CDR3nt: TGTGCCAGCAGTAGGGGGACTAGCGGGAACGAGCAGTACTTC
abundance: -; len: 17; d_gene: TRBD2; j_gene: TRBJ2-3; v_gene: TRBV4-1; CDR3aa: CASSQAASGKATDTQYF; CDR3nt: TGCGCCAGCAGCCAAGCGGCTAGCGGGAAAGCGACAGATACGCAGTATTTT
abundance: -; len: 15; d_gene: -; j_gene: TRBJ2-7; v_gene: TRBV5-8; CDR3aa: CASSHRQVLSYEQYF; CDR3nt: TGTGCCAGCAGCCACCGACAGGTATTGTCCTACGAGCAGTACTTC
abundance: -; len: 17; d_gene: TRBD1; j_gene: TRBJ2-7; v_gene: TRBV5-6; CDR3aa: CASSLVERTGAYYEQYF; CDR3nt: TGTGCCAGCAGCTTGGTCGAGCGGACAGGGGCTTACTACGAGCAGTACTTC
abundance: -; len: 15; d_gene: -; j_gene: TRBJ1-1; v_gene: TRBV19; CDR3aa: CASSPLDRRNTEAFF; CDR3nt: TGTGCCAGTAGTCCCCTTGACAGAAGGAACACTGAAGCTTTCTTT
abundance: -; len: 15; d_gene: -; j_gene: TRBJ1-5; v_gene: TRBV19; CDR3aa: CASGTSGASNQPQHF; CDR3nt: TGTGCCAGTGGCACATCAGGGGCTAGCAATCAGCCCCAGCATTTT
abundance: -; len: 11; d_gene: -; j_gene: TRBJ2-7; v_gene: TRBV30; CDR3aa: CAWTRGNEQYF; CDR3nt: TGTGCCTGGACTCGCGGGAACGAGCAGTACTTC
abundance: -; len: 14; d_gene: -; j_gene: TRBJ1-1; v_gene: TRBV5-1; CDR3aa: CASSPDSLNTEAFF; CDR3nt: TGCGCCAGCAGCCCCGACAGTCTGAACACTGAAGCTTTCTTT
abundance: -; len: 15; d_gene: -; j_gene: TRBJ2-7; v_gene: TRBV5-1; CDR3aa: CASSLEASAAYEQYF; CDR3nt: TGCGCCAGCAGCTTGGAAGCTAGCGCGGCCTACGAGCAGTACTTC
abundance: once; len: 17; d_gene: -; j_gene: TRBJ1-5; v_gene: TRBV19; CDR3aa: CATQYSPGGYSNQPQHF; CDR3nt: TGTGCCACCCAGTATAGTCCCGGGGGGTATAGCAATCAGCCCCAGCATTTT